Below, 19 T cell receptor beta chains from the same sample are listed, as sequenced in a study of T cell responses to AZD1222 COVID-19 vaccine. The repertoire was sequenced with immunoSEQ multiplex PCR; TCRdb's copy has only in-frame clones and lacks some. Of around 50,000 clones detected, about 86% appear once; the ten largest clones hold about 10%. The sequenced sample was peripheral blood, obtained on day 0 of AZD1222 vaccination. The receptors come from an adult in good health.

The CDR3 DNA sequence: TGTGCCAGCAGCCAGAGGTTAGCAACTAATGAAAAACTGTTTTTT. Translated, it gives CASSQRLATNEKLFF. V is TRBV6-5 and J is TRBJ1-4; D remains unclear. This CDR3 spans 15 amino acids. The germline CDR1 and CDR2 sequences are MNHEY and SVGAGI. V shed 6 bases and J shed 0 bases, with 11 bases lying between them.

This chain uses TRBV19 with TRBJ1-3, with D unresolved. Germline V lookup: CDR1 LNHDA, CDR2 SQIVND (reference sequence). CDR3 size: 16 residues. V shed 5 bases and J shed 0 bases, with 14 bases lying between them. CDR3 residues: CASSAQVGISGNTIYF. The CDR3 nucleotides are TGTGCCAGTAGTGCCCAGGTGGGGATCTCTGGAAACACCATATATTTT.

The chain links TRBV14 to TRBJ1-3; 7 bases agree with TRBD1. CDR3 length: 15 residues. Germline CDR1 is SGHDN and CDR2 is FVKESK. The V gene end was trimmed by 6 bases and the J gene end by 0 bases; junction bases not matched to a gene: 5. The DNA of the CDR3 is TGTGCCAGCAGACTGGGACAGAGCTCTGGAAACACCATATATTTT. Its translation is CASRLGQSSGNTIYF.

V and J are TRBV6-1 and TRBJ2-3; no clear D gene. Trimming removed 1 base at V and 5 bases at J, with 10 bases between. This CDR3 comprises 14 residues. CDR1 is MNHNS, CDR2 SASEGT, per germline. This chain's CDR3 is CASSEEFERDTQYF. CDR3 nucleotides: TGTGCCAGCAGTGAAGAATTTGAGAGAGATACGCAGTATTTT.

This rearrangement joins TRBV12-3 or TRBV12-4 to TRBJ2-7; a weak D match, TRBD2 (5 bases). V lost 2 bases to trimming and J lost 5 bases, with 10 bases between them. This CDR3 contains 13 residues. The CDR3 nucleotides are TGTGCCAGCAGTTTACAGAGGGTCCACGAGCAGTACTTC. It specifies CASSLQRVHEQYF.

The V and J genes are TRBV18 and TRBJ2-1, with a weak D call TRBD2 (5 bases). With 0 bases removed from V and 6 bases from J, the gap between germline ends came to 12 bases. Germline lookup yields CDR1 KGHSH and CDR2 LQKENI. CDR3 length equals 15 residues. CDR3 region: CASSPPGAGGNEQFF. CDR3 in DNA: TGTGCCAGCTCACCACCAGGTGCGGGTGGCAATGAGCAGTTCTTC.

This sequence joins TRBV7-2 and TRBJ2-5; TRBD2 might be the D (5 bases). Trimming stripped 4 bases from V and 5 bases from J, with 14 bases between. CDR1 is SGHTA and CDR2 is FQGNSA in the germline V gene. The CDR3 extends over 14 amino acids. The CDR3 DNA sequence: TGTGCCAGCAGCTCAGCGGCGGTGGTGGAGACCCAGTACTTC. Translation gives CASSSAAVVETQYF.

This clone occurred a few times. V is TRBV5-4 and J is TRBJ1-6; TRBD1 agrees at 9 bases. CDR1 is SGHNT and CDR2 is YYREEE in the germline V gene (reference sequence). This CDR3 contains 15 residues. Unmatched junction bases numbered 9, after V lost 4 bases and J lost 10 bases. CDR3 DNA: TGTGCCAGCAGCCCCTCCGGGACAGGGCCGTCACCCCTCCACTTT. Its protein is CASSPSGTGPSPLHF.

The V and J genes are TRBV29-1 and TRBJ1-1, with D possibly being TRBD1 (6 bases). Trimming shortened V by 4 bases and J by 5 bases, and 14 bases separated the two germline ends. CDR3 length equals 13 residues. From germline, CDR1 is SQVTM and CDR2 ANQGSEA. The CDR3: CSVGGGRRTEAFF. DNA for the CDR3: TGCAGCGTTGGAGGGGGAAGGAGGACTGAAGCTTTCTTT.

CDR3 sequence (DNA): TGTGCCACCAGCAGAGATCTGCAAGGGACAGGTCCAGAGACCCAGTACTTC. It translates to CATSRDLQGTGPETQYF. The chain employs TRBV15 and TRBJ2-5; 8 bases are shared with TRBD1. The CDR3 sequence is 17 residues long. V dropped 0 bases and J dropped 4; count of bases not matched to a gene: 10. The germline V gene has CDR1 LNHNV and CDR2 YYDKDF (reference sequence). Based on the CDR3 plus reference TRBV15 and TRBJ2-5, the full variable domain is DAMVIQNPRYQVTQFGKPVTLSCSQTLNHNVMYWYQQKSSQAPKLLFHYYDKDFNNEADTPDNFQSRRPNTSFCFLDIRSPGLGDTAMYLCATSRDLQGTGPETQYFGPGTRLLVL.

Written as DNA, the CDR3 is TGTGCCAGCAGGCCAGGGGGCCTTAGCACAGATACGCAGTATTTT. Its translation: CASRPGGLSTDTQYF. This chain links TRBV5-4 with TRBJ2-3, with 8 bases that match TRBD1. V was clipped by 5 bases and J by 0 bases; unmatched bases: 5. From germline, CDR1 is SGHNT and CDR2 YYREEE (reference sequence). This CDR3 spans 15 amino acids.

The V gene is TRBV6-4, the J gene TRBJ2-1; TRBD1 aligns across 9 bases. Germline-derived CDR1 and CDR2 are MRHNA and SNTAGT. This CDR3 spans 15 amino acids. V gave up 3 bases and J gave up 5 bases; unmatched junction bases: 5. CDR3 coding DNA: TGTGCCAGCAGTGAATGGGACAGGGTCCACAATGAGCAGTTCTTC. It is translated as CASSEWDRVHNEQFF.

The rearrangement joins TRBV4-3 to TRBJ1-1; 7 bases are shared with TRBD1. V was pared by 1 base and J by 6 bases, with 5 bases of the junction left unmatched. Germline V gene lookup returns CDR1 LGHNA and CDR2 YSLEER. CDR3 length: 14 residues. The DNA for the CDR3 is TGCGCCAGCAGCCAAGTTAACAGGGGTGCTGAAGCTTTCTTT. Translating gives CASSQVNRGAEAFF.

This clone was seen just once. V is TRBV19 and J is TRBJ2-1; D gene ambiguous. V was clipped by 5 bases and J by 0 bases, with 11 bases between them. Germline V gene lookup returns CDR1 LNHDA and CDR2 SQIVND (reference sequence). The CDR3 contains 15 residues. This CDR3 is CASSPMRVSYNEQFF. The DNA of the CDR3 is TGTGCCAGTAGTCCGATGAGAGTCTCCTACAATGAGCAGTTCTTC. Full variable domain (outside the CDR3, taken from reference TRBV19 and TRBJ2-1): DGGITQSPKYLFRKEGQNVTLSCEQNLNHDAMYWYRQDPGQGLRLIYYSQIVNDFQKGDIAEGYSVSREKKESFPLTVTSAQKNPTAFYLCASSPMRVSYNEQFFGPGTRLTVL.

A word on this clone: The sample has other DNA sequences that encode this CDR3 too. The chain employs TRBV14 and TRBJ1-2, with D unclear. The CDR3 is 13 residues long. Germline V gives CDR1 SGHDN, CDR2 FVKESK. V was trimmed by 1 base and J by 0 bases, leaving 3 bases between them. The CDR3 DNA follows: TGTGCCAGCAGCCAAGCAACTAACTATGGCTACACCTTC. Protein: CASSQATNYGYTF.

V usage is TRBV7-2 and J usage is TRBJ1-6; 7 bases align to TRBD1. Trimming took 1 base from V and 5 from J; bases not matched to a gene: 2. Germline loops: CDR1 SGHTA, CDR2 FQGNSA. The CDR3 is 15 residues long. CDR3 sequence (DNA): TGTGCCAGCAGCTTAGGGGACAGAGATAATTCACCCCTCCACTTT. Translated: CASSLGDRDNSPLHF.

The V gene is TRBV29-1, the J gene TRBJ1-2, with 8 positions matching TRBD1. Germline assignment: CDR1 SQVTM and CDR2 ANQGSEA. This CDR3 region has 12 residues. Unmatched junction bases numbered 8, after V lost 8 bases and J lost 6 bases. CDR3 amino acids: CSSIGQGHGYTF. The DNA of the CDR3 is TGCAGCTCAATCGGACAGGGTCATGGCTACACCTTC.

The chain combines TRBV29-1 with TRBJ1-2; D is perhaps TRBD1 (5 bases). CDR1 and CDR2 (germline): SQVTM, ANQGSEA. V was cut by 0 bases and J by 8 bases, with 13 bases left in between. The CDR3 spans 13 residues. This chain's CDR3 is CSVEDSGRGGYTF. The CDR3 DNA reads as TGCAGCGTTGAAGACTCTGGGAGGGGCGGCTACACCTTC. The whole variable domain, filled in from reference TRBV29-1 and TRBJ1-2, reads SAVISQKPSRDICQRGTSLTIQCQVDSQVTMMFWYRQQPGQSLTLIATANQGSEATYESGFVIDKFPISRPNLTFSTLTVSNMSPEDSSIYLCSVEDSGRGGYTFGSGTRLTVV.

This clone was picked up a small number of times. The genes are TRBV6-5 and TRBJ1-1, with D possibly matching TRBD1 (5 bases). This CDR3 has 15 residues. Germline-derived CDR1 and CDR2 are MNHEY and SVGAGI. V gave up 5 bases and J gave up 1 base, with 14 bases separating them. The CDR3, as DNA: TGTGCCAGCAGTATTACAGGAGGAGGGAACACTGAAGCTTTCTTT. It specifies CASSITGGGNTEAFF.